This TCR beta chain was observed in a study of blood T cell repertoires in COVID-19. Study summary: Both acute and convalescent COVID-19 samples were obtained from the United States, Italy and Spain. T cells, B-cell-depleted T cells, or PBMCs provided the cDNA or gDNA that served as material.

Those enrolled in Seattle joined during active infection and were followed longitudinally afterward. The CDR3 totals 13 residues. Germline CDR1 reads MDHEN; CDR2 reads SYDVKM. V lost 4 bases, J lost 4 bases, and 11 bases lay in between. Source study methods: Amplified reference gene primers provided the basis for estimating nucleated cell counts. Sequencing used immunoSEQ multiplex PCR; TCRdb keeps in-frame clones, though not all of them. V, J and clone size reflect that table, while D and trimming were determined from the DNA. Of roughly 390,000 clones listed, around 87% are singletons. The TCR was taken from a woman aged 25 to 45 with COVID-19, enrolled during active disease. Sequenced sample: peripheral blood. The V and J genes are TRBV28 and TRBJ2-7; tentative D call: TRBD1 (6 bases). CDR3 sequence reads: CASSSPGTYEQYF. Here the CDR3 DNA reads TGTGCCAGCAGTTCGCCCGGGACATACGAGCAGTACTTC.